This T cell receptor (beta chain) came from a study of T cell responses to AZD1222 COVID-19 vaccine. Whole-study results and caveats: Reportedly, nearly half of unique spike TCRs recognized epitopes outside B.1.351/B.1.1.7 mutations. None of the repertoires were sampled until the peak T cell response had passed.

On this clone itself: Its antigen is as yet unknown.

Sequencing used immunoSEQ multiplex PCR; TCRdb keeps in-frame clones, though not all of them. The sample has more than 85,000 clones, about 88% seen once. The CDR3 loop spans 14 amino acids. V was trimmed by 6 bases and J by 0 bases, leaving 12 bases between them. Germline CDR1 MNHEY, CDR2 SVGAGI. The clonotype was recovered from an adult in good health. The sample here was peripheral blood, taken on day 0 of AZD1222 vaccination. V gene TRBV6-5 combines with J gene TRBJ2-7, with no clear D. This CDR3 is CASSQDLSSYEQYF. The CDR3 DNA is TGTGCCAGCAGCCAGGACCTCAGCTCCTACGAGCAGTACTTC.